This TCR beta chain came from a study of CDR3 diversity in severe acne. This clonotype was found many times. The ends lost 2 bases at V and 4 bases at J; junction bases unmatched: 2. Germline loops: CDR1 SGDLS, CDR2 YYNGEE. This CDR3 region has 15 residues. Each CDR3 protein is one row after TCRdb ran MiXCR on the PCR reads. This table has approximately 90,000 distinct CDR3 sequences, 48% appearing once. The chain has TRBV9 and TRBJ2-2; TRBD2 matches at 10 bases. This receptor was identified in a male donor in good health, serving as a control. The sequenced sample consisted of blood. CDR3 loop: CASSVASGSTGELFF. The CDR3 bases are TGTGCCAGCAGCGTCGCTAGCGGGAGCACCGGGGAGCTGTTTTTT.